Listed below are T cell receptor beta chains from one sample, sequenced in a study of blood T cells in healthy people across ages. A single record per CDR3 protein comes from TCRdb applying MiXCR to the 5' RACE reads. The top ten hold 13% of the sample, which has about 1.1 million distinct CDR3 sequences, more than 30% seen once. Sequenced sample: blood. Source of these receptors: a man aged 18 to 29 in good health. The CDR3 runs from the conserved cysteine through the conserved F or W. The D gene is left open where the match is weak. Not every row has a clone size; where given, it reads once, few, many or a size class.

>once|TRBV4-1|TRBJ2-3|TRBD2
TGCGCCAGCAGCCAACTAGCGGGGGGGCCCTATACGCAGTATTTT
CASSQLAGGPYTQYF
>NA|TRBV7-2|TRBJ1-1|TRBD1
TGTGCCAGCAGCCTACAGGGGTTGGTGAACACTGAAGCTTTCTTT
CASSLQGLVNTEAFF
>many|TRBV29-1|TRBJ2-3|TRBD1
TGCAGCGCCACCGACCGGGACAGGGGGTCAGATACGCAGTATTTT
CSATDRDRGSDTQYF
>NA|TRBV2|TRBJ1-1|TRBD1
TGTGCCAGCAGTGAGGACAGGGCCGGGGGGATGAACACTGAAGCTTTCTTT
CASSEDRAGGMNTEAFF
>few|TRBV28|TRBJ1-2|NA
TGTGCCAGCAGTTCCATCGGGGTCTCAGGGGCGAATGGCTACACCTTC
CASSSIGVSGANGYTF
>NA|TRBV12-3/TRBV12-4|TRBJ1-1|NA
TGTGCCAGCAGTCAAACACCGGCGGGGTACACTGAAGCTTTCTTT
CASSQTPAGYTEAFF
>NA|TRBV5-1|TRBJ2-1|TRBD2
TGCGCCAGCAGCTTGTCTAGCGGTGCCCGAATATCCTACAATGAGCAGTTCTTC
CASSLSSGARISYNEQFF
>NA|TRBV7-2|TRBJ1-4|NA
TGTGCCAGCAGCTTAGAGGGGTCGGCTAGATTTTCACTGTTTTTT
CASSLEGSARFSLFF
>NA|TRBV2|TRBJ1-2|TRBD1
TGTGCCAGCACCCCTGGAGGGACAGGGAACTATGGCAACACCTTC
CASTPGGTGNYGNTF
>NA|TRBV7-9|TRBJ2-1|NA
TGTGCCAGCAGCTTATCCGCAGGGGCAAGATTCAATGAGCAGTTCTTC
CASSLSAGARFNEQFF
>NA|TRBV19|TRBJ1-2|NA
TGTGCCAGTAGTTCTTGCTATGGCTACACCTTC
CASSSCYGYTF
>few|TRBV20-1|TRBJ2-7|NA
TGCAGTGCTCAGGCCCGGGCAGGGAACTACGAGCAGTACTTC
CSAQARAGNYEQYF
>NA|TRBV20-1|TRBJ2-3|TRBD2
TGCAGTGCTAAAGGACTAGCGGGGTTGGATACGCAGTATTTT
CSAKGLAGLDTQYF
>many|TRBV5-1|TRBJ1-5|NA
TGCGCCAGCAGCTTGGGTGCAGGCAGAAATCAGCCCCAGCATTTT
CASSLGAGRNQPQHF
>few|TRBV7-6|TRBJ1-1|NA
TGTGCCAGCAGCTTAGAGGCAGGCCCGAACACTGAAGCTTTCTTT
CASSLEAGPNTEAFF
>NA|TRBV7-2|TRBJ2-5|NA
TGTGCCAGCTCCCCCTACACACTCCAAGAGACCCAGTACTTC
CASSPYTLQETQYF
>few|TRBV7-2|TRBJ2-2|TRBD1
TGTGCCAGCAGAAGGACATTTACAGGGGATGAGCCCGGGGAGCTGTTTTTT
CASRRTFTGDEPGELFF
>NA|TRBV6-1|TRBJ1-2|TRBD1
TGTGCCAGCAGTGAACGGCTAACAGGGGACTATGGCTACACCTTC
CASSERLTGDYGYTF
>many|TRBV5-1|TRBJ1-2|NA
TGCGCCAGCAGCTTGGGACAGAGGAACTATGGCTACACCTTC
CASSLGQRNYGYTF
>few|TRBV20-1|TRBJ2-3|TRBD2
TGCAGTGCCCTATACCAGCGGGGAGCAGGCACAGATACGCAGTATTTT
CSALYQRGAGTDTQYF
>many|TRBV12-3/TRBV12-4|TRBJ1-4|NA
TGCGCCAGCAGCCCGGACCGGGGTGCAACTAATGAAAAACTGTTTTTT
CASSPDRGATNEKLFF